This TCR beta chain was identified during a study of blood T cell repertoires in COVID-19. Study information: Donors in the United States, Italy and Spain gave samples during acute or convalescent COVID-19. From T cells, B-cell-depleted T cells, or PBMCs came the material, which was cDNA or gDNA.

As processed by the authors: Reference gene primer amplification yielded estimated nucleated cell counts. The repertoire was sequenced with immunoSEQ multiplex PCR; TCRdb's copy has only in-frame clones and lacks some. The V and J calls and clone size are taken from that table; D and trimming were inferred from the DNA. The table shows about 68,000 clones, with roughly 88% occurring only once. Germline V CDR1 and CDR2: MDHEN, SYDVKM. CDR3 length: 13 residues. The germline V and J ends were trimmed by 1 base and 4 bases, with 7 bases remaining between them. The TCR comes from a man aged 30 to 45 with acute or convalescent COVID-19. V and J are TRBV28 and TRBJ1-2; a weak D match, TRBD1 (6 bases). The sequencing input was peripheral blood. This CDR3 reads CASSLFRGYGYTF. The CDR3 bases are TGTGCCAGCAGTTTATTCAGGGGCTATGGCTACACCTTC.